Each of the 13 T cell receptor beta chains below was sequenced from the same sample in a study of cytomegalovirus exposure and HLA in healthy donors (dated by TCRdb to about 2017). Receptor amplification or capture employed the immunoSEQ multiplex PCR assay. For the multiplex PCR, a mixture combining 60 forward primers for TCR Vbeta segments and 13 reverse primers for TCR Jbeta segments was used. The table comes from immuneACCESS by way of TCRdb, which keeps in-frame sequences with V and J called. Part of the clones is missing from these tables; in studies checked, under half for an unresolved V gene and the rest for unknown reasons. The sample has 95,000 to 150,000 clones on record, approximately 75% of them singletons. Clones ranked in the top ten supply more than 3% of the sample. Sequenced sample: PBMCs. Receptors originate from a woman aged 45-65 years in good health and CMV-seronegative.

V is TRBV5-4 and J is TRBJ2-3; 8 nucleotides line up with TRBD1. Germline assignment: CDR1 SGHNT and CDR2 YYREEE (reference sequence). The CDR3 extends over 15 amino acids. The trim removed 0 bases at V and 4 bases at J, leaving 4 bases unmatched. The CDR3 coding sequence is TGTGCCAGCAGCTTGGACTGGACAGGGTCAGATACGCAGTATTTT. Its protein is CASSLDWTGSDTQYF.

The CDR3, as DNA: TGTGCCAGCAGTGCCACACAGGGGGCAAGGCAGTATTTT. Protein sequence: CASSATQGARQYF. The chain employs TRBV6-4 and TRBJ2-3, with 9 bases that match TRBD1. This CDR3 has 13 residues. With 4 bases clipped from V and 11 bases from J, the junction kept 7 bases outside the gene matches. Germline CDR1 reads MRHNA; CDR2 reads SNTAGT.

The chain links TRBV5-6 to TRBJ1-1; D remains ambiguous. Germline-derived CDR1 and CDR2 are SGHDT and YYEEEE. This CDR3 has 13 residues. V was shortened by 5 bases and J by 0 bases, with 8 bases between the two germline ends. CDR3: CASRGGLNTEAFF. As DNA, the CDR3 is TGTGCCAGCAGGGGAGGGTTGAACACTGAAGCTTTCTTT. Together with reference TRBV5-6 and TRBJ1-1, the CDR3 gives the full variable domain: DAGVTQSPTHLIKTRGQQVTLRCSPKSGHDTVSWYQQALGQGPQFIFQYYEEEERQRGNFPDRFSGHQFPNYSSELNVNALLLGDSALYLCASRGGLNTEAFFGQGTRLTVV.

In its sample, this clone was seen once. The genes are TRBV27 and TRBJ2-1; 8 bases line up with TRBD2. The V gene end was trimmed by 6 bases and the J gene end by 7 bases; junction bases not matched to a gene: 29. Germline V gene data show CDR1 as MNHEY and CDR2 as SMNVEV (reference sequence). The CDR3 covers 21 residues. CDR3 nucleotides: TGTGCCAGCAGCAAACGAACCGGGACTAGAAATTTGGGCGGATGGGATAATGAGCAGTTCTTC. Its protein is CASSKRTGTRNLGGWDNEQFF.

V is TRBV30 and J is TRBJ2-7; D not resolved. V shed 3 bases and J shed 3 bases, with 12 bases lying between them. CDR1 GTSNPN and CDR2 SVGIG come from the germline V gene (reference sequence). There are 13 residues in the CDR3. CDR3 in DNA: TGTGCCTGGAGCCTACCACTCCACTACGAGCAGTACTTC. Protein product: CAWSLPLHYEQYF.

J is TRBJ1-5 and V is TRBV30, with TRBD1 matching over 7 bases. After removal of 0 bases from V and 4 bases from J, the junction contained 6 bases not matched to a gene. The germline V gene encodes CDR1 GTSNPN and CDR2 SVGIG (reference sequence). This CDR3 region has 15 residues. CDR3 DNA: TGTGCCTGGAGTGTCCTGACAGGGTCTAATCAGCCCCAGCATTTT. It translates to CAWSVLTGSNQPQHF. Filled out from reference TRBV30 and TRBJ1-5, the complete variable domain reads SQTIHQWPATLVQPVGSPLSLECTVEGTSNPNLYWYRQAAGRGLQLLFYSVGIGQISSEVPQNLSASRPQDRQFILSSKKLLLSDSGFYLCAWSVLTGSNQPQHFGDGTRLSIL.

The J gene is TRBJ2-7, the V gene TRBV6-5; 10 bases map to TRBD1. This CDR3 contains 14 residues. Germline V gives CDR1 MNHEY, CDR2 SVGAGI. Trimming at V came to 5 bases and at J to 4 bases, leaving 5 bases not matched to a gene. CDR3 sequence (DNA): TGTGCCAGCAGTGAACCGGGACAGGGGTACGAGCAGTACTTC. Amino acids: CASSEPGQGYEQYF.

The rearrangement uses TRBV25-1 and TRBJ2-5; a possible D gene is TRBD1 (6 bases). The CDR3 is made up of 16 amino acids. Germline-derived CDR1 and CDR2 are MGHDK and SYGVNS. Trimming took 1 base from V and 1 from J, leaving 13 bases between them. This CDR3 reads CASSEFKTGVQETQYF. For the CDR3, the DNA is TGTGCCAGCAGTGAATTTAAGACAGGTGTCCAAGAGACCCAGTACTTC.

CDR3 coding DNA: TGCGCCAGCAGCCAAGACAGGGGGCGCGGCGGGGAGCTGTTTTTT. Its protein is CASSQDRGRGGELFF. V and J are TRBV4-3 and TRBJ2-2, with 8 bases aligning to TRBD1. Germline V gene data show CDR1 as LGHNA and CDR2 as YSLEER. This CDR3 region has 15 residues. Losses at the gene ends were 0 bases for V and 7 bases for J; bases not matched to a gene: 4.

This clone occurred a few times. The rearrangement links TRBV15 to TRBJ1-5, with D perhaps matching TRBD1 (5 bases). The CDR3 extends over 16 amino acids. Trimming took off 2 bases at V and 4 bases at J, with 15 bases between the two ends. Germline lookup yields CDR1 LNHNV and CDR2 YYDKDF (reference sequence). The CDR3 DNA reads TGTGCCACCAGCAGACTTTTCGGGGGGGAAAATCAGCCCCAGCATTTT. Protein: CATSRLFGGENQPQHF.

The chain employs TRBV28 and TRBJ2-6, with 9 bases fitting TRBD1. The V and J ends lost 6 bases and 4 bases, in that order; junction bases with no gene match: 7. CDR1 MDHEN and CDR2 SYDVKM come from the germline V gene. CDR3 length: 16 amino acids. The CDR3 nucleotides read TGTGCCAGCAGCCACGGGACAGGGCTCGGGGCCAACGTCCTGACTTTC. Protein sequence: CASSHGTGLGANVLTF.

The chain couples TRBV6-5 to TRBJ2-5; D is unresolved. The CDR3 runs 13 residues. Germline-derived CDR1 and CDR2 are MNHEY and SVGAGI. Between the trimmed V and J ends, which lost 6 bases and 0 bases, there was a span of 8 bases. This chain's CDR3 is CASSLQNQETQYF. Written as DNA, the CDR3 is TGTGCCAGCAGCCTACAGAACCAAGAGACCCAGTACTTC.

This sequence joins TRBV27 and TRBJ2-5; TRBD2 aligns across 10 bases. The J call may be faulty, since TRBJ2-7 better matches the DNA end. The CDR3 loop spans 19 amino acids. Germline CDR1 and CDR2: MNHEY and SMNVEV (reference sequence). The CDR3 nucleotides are TGTGCCAGCACCAACCCGGGTGGGGCTAGCGGGAGATTCGCGTACGAGCAGTACTTC. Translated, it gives CASTNPGGASGRFAYEQYF.